A single sample is the source of the 30 T cell receptor beta chains below, sequenced in a study of type 1 regulatory T cells. The antigens these receptors bind are not known. Via MiXCR, TCRdb re-called the reads, giving one row per CDR3 protein. The sample holds 24,000 or so distinct CDR3 sequences, around half seen once. Source material: cultured T cells, either the whole culture or a sorted T cell fraction (not recorded which). The receptors were sampled from a human donor in good health.

This clonotype was counted only a few times. This chain joins TRBV6-6 and TRBJ1-2; D gene ambiguous. CDR1 and CDR2 from the germline V gene are MNHNY and SVGAGI (reference sequence). The CDR3 runs 13 residues. The ends were cut back, 7 bases at V and 4 bases at J, with 13 bases in the middle. CDR3 loop: CASTRTGPYGYTF. The DNA of the CDR3 is TGTGCCAGCACCAGGACCGGCCCCTATGGCTACACCTTC.

V usage is TRBV6-6 and J usage is TRBJ2-7; D may be TRBD2 (7 bases). Germline CDR1 and CDR2: MNHNY and SVGAGI (reference sequence). Trimming removed 8 bases from V and 3 bases from J, with 17 bases in between. The CDR3 loop spans 14 amino acids. CDR3 in DNA: TGTGCCAGCGGGCCACGGGGGGCGCGCTACGAGCAGTACTTC. Its protein product is CASGPRGARYEQYF.

J is TRBJ2-5 and V is TRBV5-4; D not resolved. Between the trimmed V and J ends, which lost 4 bases and 0 bases, there was a span of 7 bases. In germline, CDR1 is SGHNT, CDR2 YYREEE (reference sequence). The CDR3 spans 13 residues. CDR3 DNA: TGTGCCAGCAGCCCTCGAAACCAAGAGACCCAGTACTTC. Its translation is CASSPRNQETQYF.

This clonotype occurred a few times. The chain has TRBV12-3 or TRBV12-4 and TRBJ2-2; D possibly uses TRBD1 or TRBD2 (5 bases each). Deletions cut 3 bases from V and 1 base from J, with 12 bases between. This CDR3 contains 16 residues. DNA of the CDR3: TGTGCCAGCAGTTTGAGAGGGGCTTTGAACACCGGGGAGCTGTTTTTT. This codes for CASSLRGALNTGELFF.

The chain couples TRBV6-1 to TRBJ2-7; D might be TRBD1 (6 bases). The V gene lost 7 bases and the J gene lost 0 bases, with 13 bases spanning the gap. Germline V CDR1 and CDR2: MNHNS, SASEGT. The CDR3 contains 14 residues. The CDR3 nucleotides read TGTGCCAGCACACCCCGGGACACCTCCTACGAGCAGTACTTC. Amino acids: CASTPRDTSYEQYF.

V usage is TRBV7-9 and J usage is TRBJ1-1; D remains unclear. The CDR3 is 15 residues long. The germline V gene has CDR1 SEHNR and CDR2 FQNEAQ (reference sequence). V was cut by 5 bases and J by 0 bases, with 13 bases left in between. The CDR3 here is CASSPRMLMNTEAFF. The CDR3 DNA is TGTGCCAGCAGCCCCCGCATGTTGATGAACACTGAAGCTTTCTTT. Full variable domain (missing parts from reference TRBV7-9 and TRBJ1-1): DTGVSQNPRHKITKRGQNVTFRCDPISEHNRLYWYRQTLGQGPEFLTYFQNEAQLEKSRLLSDRFSAERPKGSFSTLEIQRTEQGDSAMYLCASSPRMLMNTEAFFGQGTRLTVV.

Only a few counts were recorded for this clonotype. The genes are TRBV5-5 and TRBJ1-5; D may be TRBD1 (6 bases). The CDR3 length is 15 residues. With 4 bases removed from V and 2 bases from J, the gap between germline ends came to 13 bases. Germline loops: CDR1 SGHKS, CDR2 YYEKEE (reference sequence). The CDR3 nucleotides read TGTGCCAGCAGCCCAGGGGATGGCGGCAATCAGCCCCAGCATTTT. This codes for CASSPGDGGNQPQHF.

This clonotype was detected only a few times. V and J are TRBV15 and TRBJ2-2, with D possibly matching TRBD1 (7 bases). Germline CDR1 and CDR2: LNHNV and YYDKDF (reference sequence). V lost 3 bases, J lost 4 bases, and 12 bases lay in between. CDR3 length: 15 amino acids. The CDR3, as DNA: TGTGCCACCAGCAGGGAGGGGACAGCCACCGGGGAGCTGTTTTTT. This sequence encodes CATSREGTATGELFF. The full variable domain, completed using reference TRBV15 and TRBJ2-2, is DAMVIQNPRYQVTQFGKPVTLSCSQTLNHNVMYWYQQKSSQAPKLLFHYYDKDFNNEADTPDNFQSRRPNTSFCFLDIRSPGLGDTAMYLCATSREGTATGELFFGEGSRLTVL.

The chain joins TRBV7-9 to TRBJ1-5, with TRBD1 identical over 8 bases. The CDR3 covers 17 residues. After removal of 5 bases from V and 0 bases from J, the junction contained 9 bases not matched to a gene. The germline gives CDR1 SEHNR, CDR2 FQNEAQ (reference sequence). The chain's CDR3 is CASSEGTGTGSNQPQHF. The CDR3 region has the DNA TGTGCCAGCAGCGAAGGAACCGGGACAGGTAGCAATCAGCCCCAGCATTTT.

This clonotype was counted only a few times. The chain is built from TRBV12-3 or TRBV12-4 and TRBJ1-2; no firm D call. The CDR3 totals 15 residues. With 2 bases removed from V and 6 bases from J, the gap between germline ends came to 16 bases. In DNA, the CDR3 is TGTGCCAGCAGTTTATTAAGGGCCGGGAGGAATGGCTACACCTTC. It translates to CASSLLRAGRNGYTF.

This clonotype showed up just a few times. The V call is TRBV10-3, the J call TRBJ1-1; 9 positions match TRBD1. The trim removed 5 bases at V and 4 bases at J, leaving 8 bases unmatched. Germline CDR1 ENHRY, CDR2 SYGVKD. CDR3 length: 15 residues. The DNA for the CDR3 is TGTGCCATCAGTAGGACAGGGGATCCGGGCACTGAAGCTTTCTTT. This codes for CAISRTGDPGTEAFF.

This clonotype was seen a few times. CDR3 in DNA: TGTGCCAGCAGGGGGGTACACCGCGGGACCCATGAGCAGTTCTTC. Protein: CASRGVHRGTHEQFF. The rearrangement uses TRBV13 and TRBJ2-1, with D possibly being TRBD2 (6 bases). Germline CDR1 reads PRHDT; CDR2 reads FYEKMQ (reference sequence). The germline V and J ends were trimmed by 6 bases and 8 bases, with 20 bases remaining between them. This CDR3 has 15 amino acids.

Comment on this clonotype: Sequence at one end of the junction differs from germline and may be a read error. The chain links TRBV10-3 to TRBJ2-3; D perhaps matches TRBD2 (5 bases). The length of the CDR3 is 16 residues. Looked up from germline, CDR1 is ENHRY and CDR2 is SYGVKD. The CDR3 DNA sequence: TGTGCCATCAGTGAGTCGTATGGAGGTGGCACAGATACGCAGAATTTT. Protein product: CAISESYGGGTDTQNF.

The V and J genes are TRBV29-1 and TRBJ2-4; tentatively, D is TRBD2 (5 bases). Trimming took off 5 bases at V and 3 bases at J, with 20 bases between the two ends. The CDR3 is 16 residues long. Germline-derived CDR1 and CDR2 are SQVTM and ANQGSEA. The CDR3 coding sequence is TGCAGCGTTACCCGCCCCAAAGGGAGAGACAAAAACATTCAGTACTTC. It codes for CSVTRPKGRDKNIQYF.

The sample holds a few counts of this clonotype. This sequence joins TRBV18 and TRBJ1-1; D is undetermined. Germline loops: CDR1 KGHSH, CDR2 LQKENI. The CDR3 loop spans 13 amino acids. V lost 2 bases to trimming and J lost 1 base, with 5 bases between them. In nucleotides, the CDR3 is TGTGCCAGCTCACCAGATCAGAACACTGAAGCTTTCTTT. This gives the protein CASSPDQNTEAFF.

About this clonotype itself: This clone may be a read error of a much larger clone one base away. The rearrangement joins TRBV7-2 to TRBJ2-3; D may match TRBD1 or TRBD2 (5 bases each). In germline, CDR1 is SGHTA, CDR2 FQGNSA. This CDR3 spans 18 amino acids. The CDR3 nucleotides read TGTGCCAACAGCCTTAAGCCGGGACCATACCAACCCACAGATACGCAGTATTTT. Protein sequence: CANSLKPGPYQPTDTQYF.

This chain uses TRBV7-9 with TRBJ1-4; no reliable D call. V was pared by 5 bases and J by 4 bases, with 2 bases between. Germline V gene sequence: CDR1 SEHNR, CDR2 FQNEAQ (reference sequence). The CDR3 contains 11 residues. The CDR3 region is CASSHNEKLFF. The CDR3 region has the DNA TGTGCCAGCAGCCATAATGAAAAACTGTTTTTT.

As concerns this clonotype: Since a much larger clone is just one base distant, this may be a read error. V and J are TRBV6-5 and TRBJ2-7; TRBD1 matches 8 bases. The CDR3 has 16 amino acids. Per germline, CDR1 MNHEY and CDR2 SVGAGI. V lost 5 bases, J lost 7 bases, and 16 bases stayed unmatched. CDR3 amino acids: CASSPQTGAVGNEQYF. CDR3 coding DNA: TGTGCCAGCAGTCCTCAGACAGGGGCTGTGGGAAATGAGCAGTACTTC.

This sequence joins TRBV7-9 and TRBJ2-7, with a possible D match to TRBD1 (5 bases). The CDR3 has 15 residues. The germline V gene has CDR1 SEHNR and CDR2 FQNEAQ (reference sequence). The V and J ends lost 1 base and 3 bases respectively, with 13 bases between them. CDR3 DNA sequence: TGTGCCAGCAGCTTAGAAATGGGGCCCTTCTACGAGCAGTACTTC. This gives the protein CASSLEMGPFYEQYF.

This clonotype has only a few counts. The CDR3 reads CASTDAGGFTGELFF. In DNA, the CDR3 is TGTGCCAGCACGGACGCAGGGGGCTTCACCGGGGAGCTGTTTTTT. This chain uses TRBV2 with TRBJ2-2; 8 positions agree with TRBD1. The trim removed 7 bases at V and 4 bases at J, leaving 8 bases unmatched. The CDR3 contains 15 residues. Germline V gene sequence: CDR1 SNHLY, CDR2 FYNNEI.

The CDR3 spells CASSYSGDQPQHF. The DNA for the CDR3 is TGTGCCAGTAGTTACAGTGGGGATCAGCCCCAGCATTTT. The chain combines TRBV19 with TRBJ1-5, with D unresolved. The CDR3 has 13 residues. CDR1 is LNHDA, CDR2 SQIVND, per germline (reference sequence). The ends were cut back, 5 bases at V and 5 bases at J, with 10 bases in the middle.

This clonotype was detected only a few times. A much larger clone is a single base away; this may be a read error. The chain is built from TRBV12-3 or TRBV12-4 and TRBJ1-1; D gene unclear. The CDR3 has 14 amino acids. Between the trimmed V and J ends, which lost 7 bases and 0 bases, there was a span of 12 bases. The CDR3 here is CASNAWQLNTEAFF. The CDR3 nucleotides read TGTGCCAGCAATGCGTGGCAGCTGAACACTGAAGCTTTCTTT.

The chain joins TRBV6-5 to TRBJ2-7; a weak D match, TRBD1 (6 bases). CDR3 length: 14 residues. V was trimmed by 5 bases and J by 0 bases, leaving 11 bases between them. The germline CDR1 and CDR2 sequences are MNHEY and SVGAGI. DNA for the CDR3: TGTGCCAGCAGTGACAGGTGGAGCTCCTACGAGCAGTACTTC. Translated: CASSDRWSSYEQYF.

The chain links TRBV10-3 to TRBJ1-1, with D hard to call. CDR1 is ENHRY and CDR2 is SYGVKD in the germline V gene. The CDR3 consists of 12 residues. The V and J ends lost 3 bases and 4 bases respectively, with 6 bases between them. CDR3 region: CAISDGPTEAFF. The CDR3 nucleotides are TGTGCCATCAGTGACGGGCCCACTGAAGCTTTCTTT.

The gene calls are TRBV12-3 or TRBV12-4 and TRBJ1-1; D might be TRBD1 (5 bases). This CDR3 spans 13 amino acids. V was clipped by 6 bases and J by 4 bases, with 12 bases between them. CDR3 amino acids: CASRAEGFTEAFF. As DNA, the CDR3 is TGTGCCAGCAGAGCGGAGGGGTTCACTGAAGCTTTCTTT.

This clonotype was observed a handful of times. The chain recombines TRBV6-5 with TRBJ1-1, with D possibly being TRBD1 (6 bases). From germline, CDR1 is MNHEY and CDR2 SVGAGI. The CDR3 runs 17 residues. Trimming took off 0 bases at V and 4 bases at J, with 18 bases between the two ends. The CDR3 DNA sequence: TGTGCCAGCAGTTACTCTCTCGGGCAGGGGAGTACCACTGAAGCTTTCTTT. This encodes CASSYSLGQGSTTEAFF.

The V and J genes are TRBV6-5 and TRBJ2-1; D is perhaps TRBD1 (6 bases). Trimming left V 5 bases short and J 7 bases short, with 12 bases between. The CDR3 extends over 13 amino acids. In germline, CDR1 is MNHEY, CDR2 SVGAGI. The CDR3 region is CASSPQGRNEQFF. The CDR3 DNA reads as TGTGCCAGCAGTCCACAGGGTAGGAATGAGCAGTTCTTC.

V and J are TRBV29-1 and TRBJ2-7, with 8 bases aligning to TRBD1. This CDR3 comprises 11 residues. V dropped 7 bases and J dropped 6; count of bases not matched to a gene: 5. Germline V gene data show CDR1 as SQVTM and CDR2 as ANQGSEA. The CDR3 loop reads CSARTGGEQYF. In DNA, the CDR3 is TGCAGCGCACGTACAGGGGGCGAGCAGTACTTC.

This clonotype was seen at least ten times. The chain recombines TRBV2 with TRBJ2-1; tentatively, D is TRBD2 (6 bases). V was cut by 10 bases and J by 2 bases, with 12 bases left in between. Germline CDR1 is SNHLY and CDR2 is FYNNEI. There are 13 residues in the CDR3. CDR3 protein: CATDSGPYNEQFF. In DNA, the CDR3 is TGTGCCACAGACAGCGGGCCCTACAATGAGCAGTTCTTC. Together with reference TRBV2 and TRBJ2-1, the CDR3 gives the full variable domain: EPEVTQTPSHQVTQMGQEVILRCVPISNHLYFYWYRQILGQKVEFLVSFYNNEISEKSEIFDDQFSVERPDGSNFTLKIRSTKLEDSAMYFCATDSGPYNEQFFGPGTRLTVL.

This clonotype turned up a few times. The chain couples TRBV18 to TRBJ2-7; no clear D gene. This CDR3 is built from 13 residues. In germline, CDR1 is KGHSH, CDR2 LQKENI. V was pared by 6 bases and J by 2 bases, with 11 bases between. This CDR3 is CASSLVDTYEQYF. CDR3 in DNA: TGTGCCAGCTCTCTCGTAGATACCTACGAGCAGTACTTC.